These 4 T cell receptor beta chains originate from one sample sequenced in a study of low-dose radiotherapy and immunotherapy resistance in tumors. Time point described: after trial treatment. The treatment: LDRT plus nivolumab, ipilimumab, low-dose cyclophosphamide and aspirin (RACIN trial). TRAV- and TRBV-specific primers primed first-strand cDNA, covering alpha and beta chains. The authors amplified TCRs for roughly 20 PCR cycles with a constant-region primer and a V-primer adapter. TCRdb re-derived calls from the reads in MiXCR, one entry per CDR3 protein. The sample has 100,000 or so distinct CDR3 sequences, 20% seen once. Sample: PBMCs, taken after low-dose radiotherapy plus immunotherapy. These receptors all come from a male donor with prostate cancer.

To note about this clonotype: One base separates it from a far larger clone, so it is likely a read error. The gene calls are TRBV5-8 and TRBJ2-7, with a weak D call TRBD1 (6 bases). CDR3 length: 15 amino acids. Looked up from germline, CDR1 is SGHTS and CDR2 is YDEGEE. As DNA, the CDR3 is TGTGCCATCAGCTTCCACCGGGACACCTCCTACGAGCAGTACTTC. Translating it yields CAISFHRDTSYEQYF.

This clonotype came up many times. The chain has TRBV4-1 and TRBJ2-2, with no clear D. The V gene lost 0 bases and the J gene lost 5 bases, with 7 bases spanning the gap. This CDR3 has 14 amino acids. In germline, CDR1 is MGHRA, CDR2 YSYEKL. CDR3 DNA: TGCGCCAGCAGCCAAGAATCGAGGACCGGGGAGCTGTTTTTT. Translated, it gives CASSQESRTGELFF.

This clonotype was counted ten times or more. The V call is TRBV18, the J call TRBJ2-7, with 10 nucleotides matching TRBD2. The CDR3 spans 15 residues. Germline trimming cut 6 bases from V and 4 bases from J; bases unmatched to any gene: 9. Germline V gene data show CDR1 as KGHSH and CDR2 as LQKENI. The CDR3 protein is CASSSGGTSVYEQYF. CDR3 nucleotides: TGTGCCAGCTCTTCCGGGGGGACTAGCGTTTACGAGCAGTACTTC.

This clonotype was recorded at least ten times. This chain connects TRBV20-1 to TRBJ2-3, with 10 bases fitting TRBD2. Germline V gene sequence: CDR1 DFQATT, CDR2 SNEGSKA (reference sequence). J was trimmed by 6 bases and V by 5 bases; bases with no gene match: 11. The CDR3 runs to 15 residues. CDR3 DNA sequence: TGCAGTGCTTGTAGGAGCGGGGGGGAGGTGGATACGCAGTATTTT. It is translated as CSACRSGGEVDTQYF.